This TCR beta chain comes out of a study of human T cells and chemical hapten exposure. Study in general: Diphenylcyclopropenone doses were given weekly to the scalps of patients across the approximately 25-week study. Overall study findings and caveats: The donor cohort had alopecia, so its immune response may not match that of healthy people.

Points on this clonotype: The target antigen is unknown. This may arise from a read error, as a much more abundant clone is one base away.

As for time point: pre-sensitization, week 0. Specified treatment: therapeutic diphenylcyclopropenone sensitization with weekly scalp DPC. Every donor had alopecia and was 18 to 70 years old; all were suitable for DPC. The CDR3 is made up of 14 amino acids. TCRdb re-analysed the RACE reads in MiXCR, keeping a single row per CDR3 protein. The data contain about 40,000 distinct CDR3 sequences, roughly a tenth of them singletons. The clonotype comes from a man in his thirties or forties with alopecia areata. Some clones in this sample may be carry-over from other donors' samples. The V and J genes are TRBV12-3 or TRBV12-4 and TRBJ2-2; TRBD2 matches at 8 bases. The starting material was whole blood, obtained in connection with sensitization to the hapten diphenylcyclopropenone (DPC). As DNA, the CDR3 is TGTGACAGCAAACTAAGCGGGAGTCCCGGGGAGCTGTTTTTT. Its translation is CDSKLSGSPGELFF.